The present entry profiles one T cell receptor delta chain with its context. Its antigen is unknown. This sample was taken from a study of Vδ1+ human thymocytes. The study, taken as a whole, reports: Thymic TRG and TRD repertoires appeared highly polyclonal. Despite high sort purity, approximately 21% of thymic T cell receptor delta sequences were Vdelta2.

After alphabeta T cell depletion, CD3+ Vdelta1+ Vdelta2- thymocytes were sorted. Between about 96% and 99.6% of sorted thymocytes were Vdelta1+. Trimming cost V 2 bases and J 0 bases; bases outside gene matches: 11. The CDR3 totals 18 residues. The germline V gene has CDR1 TSWWSYY and CDR2 QGS. RNA was extracted from the cells and then reverse transcribed. Pooled V-gene forward primers with one constant-region reverse primer generated the CDR3 amplicons by multiplex PCR. TCRdb processed the multiplex PCR reads again with the CATT caller. Counted here are 25,000 to 30,000 delta-chain clones, under 8.5% occurring once; the ten biggest clones make up around 0.91%.

This chain connects TRDV1 to TRDJ1, with TRDD3 matching over 8 bases. The J gene, left out of TCRdb, was set here by checking the DNA against germline. The sequence was collected from a girl under two years old who had congenital heart surgery. Specimen: Vdelta1+ gamma-delta thymocytes from the thymus. The subset is: FACS-sorted CD3+ TCRalphabeta- TCRVdelta1+ TCRVdelta2- thymocytes. DNA for the CDR3: TGTGCTCTTGGGGAAAGGCGCGGGGTCTGGGGGAACACCGATAAACTCATCTTT. Protein: CALGERRGVWGNTDKLIF.